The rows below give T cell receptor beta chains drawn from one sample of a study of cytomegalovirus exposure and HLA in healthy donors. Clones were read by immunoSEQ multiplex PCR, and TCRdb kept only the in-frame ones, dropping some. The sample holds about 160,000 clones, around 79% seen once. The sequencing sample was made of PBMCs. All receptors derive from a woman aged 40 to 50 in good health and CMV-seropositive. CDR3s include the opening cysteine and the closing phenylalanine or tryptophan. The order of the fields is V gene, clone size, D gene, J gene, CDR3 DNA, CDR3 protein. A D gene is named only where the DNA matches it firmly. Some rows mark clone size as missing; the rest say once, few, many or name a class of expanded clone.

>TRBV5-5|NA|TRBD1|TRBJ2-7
TGTGCCAGCAGCGGGGGACAGGGCGGCTACGAGCAGTACTTC
CASSGGQGGYEQYF
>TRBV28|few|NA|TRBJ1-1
TGTGCCAGCAGATCCCCGGGGAGGGTCCCTGACACTGAAGCTTTCTTT
CASRSPGRVPDTEAFF
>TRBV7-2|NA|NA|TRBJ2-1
TGTGCCAGCAGCTTAGTTGGGCCTATTCCCTCTAATGAGCAGTTCTTC
CASSLVGPIPSNEQFF
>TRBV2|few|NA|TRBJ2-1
TGTGCCAGCAGTACCCGGGGTCCTATATACAATGAGCAGTTCTTC
CASSTRGPIYNEQFF
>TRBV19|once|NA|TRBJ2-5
TGTGCCAGTAGTATAGATCCCCGAGAGGGTCGAGAGACCCAGTACTTC
CASSIDPREGRETQYF
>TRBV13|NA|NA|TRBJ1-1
TGTGCCAGCAGCTTAGCGCAGGGCGGCACTGAAGCTTTCTTT
CASSLAQGGTEAFF
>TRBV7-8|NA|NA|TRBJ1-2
TGTGCCAGCAGTAGTTCAACGCCTAACTATGGCTACACCTTC
CASSSSTPNYGYTF
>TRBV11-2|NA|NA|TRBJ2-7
TGTGCCAGCAGCTTTTACCAGGGGATTTACGAGCAGTACTTC
CASSFYQGIYEQYF
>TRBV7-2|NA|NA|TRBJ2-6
TGTGCCAGCAGCCCGTCTGGGGCCAACGTCCTGACTTTC
CASSPSGANVLTF
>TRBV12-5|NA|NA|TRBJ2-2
TGTGCTAGTGGTTCTCGGACTAACCTCAACACCGGGGAGCTGTTTTTT
CASGSRTNLNTGELFF
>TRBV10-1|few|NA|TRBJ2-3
TGCGCCAGCAGTGACAACACAGATACGCAGTATTTT
CASSDNTDTQYF
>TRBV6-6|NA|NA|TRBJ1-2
TGTGCCAGCAGTTACGGGCCCCAGGCAGGTGAAAATATCTTC
CASSYGPQAGENIF
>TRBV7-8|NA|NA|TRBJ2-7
TGTGCCAGCAGCCGGGGGGCAGGCGATCCGGGGAACGAGCAGTACTTC
CASSRGAGDPGNEQYF
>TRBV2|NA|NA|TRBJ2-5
TGTGCCAGCAGTCCACAAGAGACCCAGTACTTC
CASSPQETQYF